Listed below are T cell receptor beta chains from one sample, sequenced in a study of blood T cell repertoires in COVID-19. Profiled with immunoSEQ multiplex PCR; TCRdb holds only in-frame clones, not every one. The data hold about 50,000 clones, with approximately 89% observed a single time. The sample was peripheral blood. These receptors came from a woman at least 80 years old with acute or convalescent COVID-19. The CDR3 runs from the conserved cysteine through the conserved F or W. The D gene is left open where the match is weak. Clone size is shown for a subset of rows, as once, few, many or a class of expanded clone.

TRBV5-1	.	.	TRBJ1-4	TGCGCCAGCAGCTTGGGCGGGGAAAAACTGTTTTTT	CASSLGGEKLFF
TRBV7-6	.	TRBD1	TRBJ1-1	TGTGCCAGCAGCTTAAGGGGGCGAGGTGAAGCTTTCTTT	CASSLRGRGEAFF
TRBV29-1	.	TRBD1	TRBJ1-1	TGCAGCGTTCGACAGGGCGGAAACACTGAAGCTTTCTTT	CSVRQGGNTEAFF
TRBV3-1/TRBV3-2	.	.	TRBJ1-4	TGTGCCAGCAGCCAAGATTCCCGCCCAAGGGGCAAACTGTTTTTT	CASSQDSRPRGKLFF
TRBV27	.	.	TRBJ1-1	TGTGCCAGCCGACCCGCAACAGGGTTGGAAGCTTTCTTT	CASRPATGLEAFF
TRBV7-9	.	TRBD1	TRBJ2-1	TGTGCCAGCAGCCCAGACAGGGGGCTAGGTGAGCAGTTCTTC	CASSPDRGLGEQFF
TRBV5-1	once	TRBD2	TRBJ2-5	TGCGCCAGCAGCTTGGGAAGCGGGGGCTCCCAAGAGACCCAGTACTTC	CASSLGSGGSQETQYF
TRBV3-1/TRBV3-2	.	TRBD2	TRBJ2-5	TGTGCCAGCAGCCGCGAGCGGGGGCGAGAGACCCAGTACTTC	CASSRERGRETQYF
TRBV7-9	.	.	TRBJ2-3	TGTGCCAGCACGGGACGAGGGGGTAGCACAGATACGCAGTATTTT	CASTGRGGSTDTQYF
TRBV12-3/TRBV12-4	.	.	TRBJ2-3	TGTGCCAGCAGCCTCGGGAGTGCGCAGTATTTT	CASSLGSAQYF
TRBV5-1	.	TRBD2	TRBJ2-7	TGCGCCAGCAGCTCGGGCGGGGGGGCAACGATCTACGAGCAGTACTTC	CASSSGGGATIYEQYF
TRBV3-1/TRBV3-2	.	.	TRBJ1-2	TGTGCCAGCAGCCAAGGGGCAGTTAATGGCTACACCTTC	CASSQGAVNGYTF
TRBV18	once	TRBD1	TRBJ1-1	TGTGCCAGCTCAACAGGGACAGGAGAAGCTTTCTTT	CASSTGTGEAFF
TRBV6-6	.	TRBD1	TRBJ1-1	TGTGCCAGCAGTAAGGACAGGGTTAACACTGAAGCTTTCTTT	CASSKDRVNTEAFF
TRBV2	.	TRBD1	TRBJ1-2	TGTGCCAGCAGTCTAGGGACAGGGAGTTACTATGGCTACACCTTC	CASSLGTGSYYGYTF
TRBV19	.	.	TRBJ1-5	TGTGCCAGTAGTAGCTCCAGGGTAACGGGCAATCAGCCCCAGCATTTT	CASSSSRVTGNQPQHF
TRBV4-1	.	.	TRBJ1-2	TGCGCCAGCAGCCAAGCCCAGACAAGGCGCCACACCTTC	CASSQAQTRRHTF
TRBV11-2	.	TRBD1	TRBJ2-5	TGTGCCAGCAGCTTAGCCTTACAGGGGGCCGGGGAGACCCAGTACTTC	CASSLALQGAGETQYF
TRBV3-1/TRBV3-2	.	.	TRBJ2-3	TGTGCCAGCAGCCAAGATATCAGCACAGATACGCAGTATTTT	CASSQDISTDTQYF
TRBV30	.	.	TRBJ2-5	TGTGCCTGGTGCCGGGGACATGGGCAGGAGACCCAGTACTTC	CAWCRGHGQETQYF
TRBV3-1/TRBV3-2	.	.	TRBJ2-6	TGTGCCAGCAGTCTCTCTGGGGCCAACGTCCTGACTTTC	CASSLSGANVLTF
TRBV27	.	.	TRBJ1-3	TGTGCCGTACACCCCCAGGGAAACACCATATATTTT	CAVHPQGNTIYF
TRBV19	.	.	TRBJ1-5	TGTGCCAGTAGTATAGCCAGGGGAAGCAATCAGCCCCAGCATTTT	CASSIARGSNQPQHF
TRBV27	.	TRBD2	TRBJ2-5	TGTGCCAGCAGTTTAATGGCGGGGGGTGGCCAAGAGACCCAGTACTTC	CASSLMAGGGQETQYF
TRBV6-5	.	.	TRBJ1-2	TGTGCCAGCACATCACCGGGACTCAACTATGGCTACACCTTC	CASTSPGLNYGYTF
TRBV4-1	.	TRBD1	TRBJ2-5	TGCGCCAGCAGCCAAGAAGGCAGGGGGCCCTTAGAGACCCAGTACTTC	CASSQEGRGPLETQYF
TRBV20-1	once	.	TRBJ1-4	TGCAGTGCTAGTTCAGGATTGGCAACTAATGAAAAACTGTTTTTT	CSASSGLATNEKLFF
TRBV29-1	.	.	TRBJ1-5	TGCAGCGTTGAAGGTGTGGCTAGCAATCAGCCCCAGCATTTT	CSVEGVASNQPQHF
TRBV27	.	TRBD1	TRBJ2-2	TGTGCCACCAGTAGGGGGCAAAACACCGGGGAGCTGTTTTTT	CATSRGQNTGELFF
TRBV6-5	.	TRBD2	TRBJ2-3	TGTGCCAGCAGTTACCGGGGGGGAGGGGATACGCAGTATTTT	CASSYRGGGDTQYF
TRBV19	.	TRBD1	TRBJ1-2	TGTGCCAGTAGCGGGACAGGGGTTTCCGGCTACACCTTC	CASSGTGVSGYTF
TRBV6-5	.	.	TRBJ1-1	TGTGCCAGCAGTTACAACAGAAGGAACACTGAAGCTTTCTTT	CASSYNRRNTEAFF
TRBV5-1	.	TRBD1	TRBJ2-6	TGCGCCAGCAGCTTGGACCAGGGGGCCGGGGCCAACGTCCTGACTTTC	CASSLDQGAGANVLTF